Each of the 19 T cell receptor beta chains below was sequenced from the same sample in a study of Graves' ophthalmopathy and Graves' hyperthyroidism. RNA transcripts were the template, and TCR beta CDR3 regions were amplified from them. First-round RT-PCR with HTBI primers preceded a second-round multiplex PCR. One entry per CDR3 protein, called by TCRdb with MiXCR from the multiplex PCR reads. The sample has about 740,000 distinct CDR3 sequences; roughly 40% are singletons. Sequencing was done on a sample of peripheral blood. The origin of the receptors is an adult man with Graves' ophthalmopathy.

This clonotype was seen repeatedly, ten times or more. This sequence joins TRBV29-1 and TRBJ1-2, with D unresolved. In germline, CDR1 is SQVTM, CDR2 ANQGSEA. The CDR3 consists of 10 residues. Trimming took 7 bases from V and 6 from J, leaving 9 bases between them. As DNA, the CDR3 is TGCAGCGCCGATCGGGATGGCTACACCTTC. Translation: CSADRDGYTF. Filled out from reference TRBV29-1 and TRBJ1-2, the complete variable domain reads SAVISQKPSRDICQRGTSLTIQCQVDSQVTMMFWYRQQPGQSLTLIATANQGSEATYESGFVIDKFPISRPNLTFSTLTVSNMSPEDSSIYLCSADRDGYTFGSGTRLTVV.

Comment on this clonotype: One junction end disagrees with the germline gene, perhaps due to a read error. This sequence joins TRBV19 and TRBJ2-5; D remains unclear. Germline V gene data show CDR1 as LNHDA and CDR2 as SQIVND (reference sequence). There are 11 residues in the CDR3. The CDR3 DNA sequence: TGTGCCAGTAGTATATATGAGACCCGGTACTTC. It codes for CASSIYETRYF. The full variable domain, completed using reference TRBV19 and TRBJ2-5, is DGGITQSPKYLFRKEGQNVTLSCEQNLNHDAMYWYRQDPGQGLRLIYYSQIVNDFQKGDIAEGYSVSREKKESFPLTVTSAQKNPTAFYLCASSIYETRYFGPGTRLLVL.

The V and J genes are TRBV25-1 and TRBJ1-3; no clear D. The germline V gene has CDR1 MGHDK and CDR2 SYGVNS. V lost 7 bases to trimming and J lost 9 bases, with 16 bases between them. The CDR3 is 13 residues long. This CDR3 reads CASISVGQGTIYF. In nucleotides, the CDR3 is TGTGCCAGCATCAGCGTTGGGCAAGGCACCATATATTTT.

This clonotype was observed a handful of times. This sequence joins TRBV29-1 and TRBJ2-7; possible D gene TRBD1, 6 bases. CDR3 length: 12 amino acids. Germline V lookup: CDR1 SQVTM, CDR2 ANQGSEA. Trimming took off 8 bases at V and 3 bases at J, with 14 bases between the two ends. CDR3: CSLEAGVYEQYF. DNA of the CDR3: TGCAGCTTGGAGGCAGGGGTCTACGAGCAGTACTTC.

A few counts support this clonotype. In DNA, the CDR3 is TGTGCCAGTAGTATAAGGACTAGCGGGAACGAGCAGTACTTC. It specifies CASSIRTSGNEQYF. V usage is TRBV19 and J usage is TRBJ2-7, with TRBD2 identical over 12 bases. The CDR3 covers 14 residues. Germline V gives CDR1 LNHDA, CDR2 SQIVND (reference sequence). V shed 2 bases and J 5 bases; nucleotides not matched to a gene: 1.

The V gene is TRBV25-1, the J gene TRBJ2-7, with D possibly TRBD2 on 6 matching bases. The V end lost 6 bases, the J end lost 4 bases, and 16 bases lay between the germline ends. Per the germline V gene, CDR1 is MGHDK and CDR2 is SYGVNS. The CDR3 contains 14 residues. The CDR3 nucleotides are TGTGCCAGCAGCCAAATTTGGGAGGATTACGAGCAGTACTTC. It codes for CASSQIWEDYEQYF.

This clonotype was seen only a few times. The V gene is TRBV5-4, the J gene TRBJ2-7; TRBD1 agrees at 8 bases. CDR1 is SGHNT, CDR2 YYREEE, per germline (reference sequence). Trimming took 9 bases from V and 3 from J; bases not matched to a gene: 5. This CDR3 has 12 amino acids. The CDR3 DNA is TGTGCCACGGGGACAGGTCTCTACGAGCAGTACTTC. This gives the protein CATGTGLYEQYF.

The genes are TRBV19 and TRBJ2-7; 8 bases align to TRBD2. This CDR3 has 16 residues. V lost 7 bases to trimming and J lost 4 bases; unmatched junction nucleotides: 15. Germline V lookup: CDR1 LNHDA, CDR2 SQIVND (reference sequence). The CDR3 reads CASTPSGRLAPYEQYF. The CDR3, as DNA: TGTGCCAGTACGCCCTCAGGGCGACTAGCGCCTTACGAGCAGTACTTC.

As DNA, the CDR3 is TGTGCCAGCAGCGCCTCCGGGACAGGCTACCGAGAGACCCAGTACTTC. Protein product: CASSASGTGYRETQYF. This chain links TRBV7-9 with TRBJ2-5; 8 nucleotides line up with TRBD1. Germline lookup yields CDR1 SEHNR and CDR2 FQNEAQ (reference sequence). The CDR3 runs 16 residues. Germline trimming cut 5 bases from V and 4 bases from J; bases unmatched to any gene: 12.

The V gene is TRBV7-9, the J gene TRBJ2-7, with 15 bases identical to TRBD2. Judging by the DNA end, TRBJ2-1 fits better; the J call may be wrong. Germline V gene lookup returns CDR1 SEHNR and CDR2 FQNEAQ (reference sequence). This CDR3 has 16 amino acids. The CDR3 nucleotides read TGTGCCAGCAGCTTAATCGGGACTAGCGGGGGGAATGAGCAGTTCTTC. This encodes CASSLIGTSGGNEQFF.

This clonotype came up a few times. The rearrangement links TRBV2 to TRBJ1-1, with 7 positions matching TRBD1. CDR1 and CDR2 (germline): SNHLY, FYNNEI. The CDR3 runs 17 residues. V shed 10 bases, J shed 0 bases, and the junction held 17 bases outside the gene matches. The CDR3 spells CANVQDREAYMNTEAFF. CDR3 nucleotides: TGTGCCAACGTACAAGACAGGGAAGCCTACATGAACACTGAAGCTTTCTTT.

This clonotype has ten or more counts. J is TRBJ1-2 and V is TRBV24-1; maybe TRBD1 (5 bases). The CDR3 sequence is 15 residues long. V lost 2 bases and J lost 2, with 11 bases in between. Germline CDR1 KGHDR, CDR2 SFDVKD. The DNA for the CDR3 is TGTGCCACCAGTGATTCCCGCCGGGGGAACTATGGCTACACCTTC. Its protein product is CATSDSRRGNYGYTF.

This clonotype was picked up a small number of times. The chain uses TRBV7-9 and TRBJ1-2; no firm D call. Trimming shortened V by 4 bases and J by 6 bases, and 21 bases separated the two germline ends. The CDR3 totals 16 residues. Germline V gene lookup returns CDR1 SEHNR and CDR2 FQNEAQ (reference sequence). CDR3 DNA sequence: TGTGCCAGCAGCTCTAGCCCTGCCGTTGGGGTTAATGGCTACACCTTC. Encoded protein: CASSSSPAVGVNGYTF.

The chain employs TRBV24-1 and TRBJ1-5; 8 nucleotides match TRBD1. This CDR3 is 16 amino acids long. CDR1 is KGHDR and CDR2 is SFDVKD in the germline V gene. V dropped 4 bases and J dropped 4; count of bases not matched to a gene: 8. The CDR3 region is CATSDPGTGPNQPQHF. The CDR3 nucleotides read TGTGCCACCAGTGACCCAGGGACAGGTCCTAATCAGCCCCAGCATTTT.

On this clonotype: A read error may explain this, as a much larger clone is one base away. The chain recombines TRBV7-2 with TRBJ1-2; TRBD1 is a possible D gene (5 bases). Germline CDR1 reads SGHTA; CDR2 reads FQGNSA. The CDR3 has 14 amino acids. V lost 8 bases and J lost 2, with 15 bases in between. The CDR3 DNA sequence: TGTGCCAGCGCCCGTGGGGCTCGAAACTATGGCTACACCTTC. Its translation: CASARGARNYGYTF.

The table lists this clonotype with many counts. The chain links TRBV7-8 to TRBJ1-2; D is perhaps TRBD1 (5 bases). V was trimmed by 5 bases and J by 4 bases, leaving 14 bases between them. This CDR3 is 14 amino acids long. Germline V lookup: CDR1 SGHVS, CDR2 FQNEAQ. The CDR3 region is CASSRTGTFYGYTF. CDR3 nucleotides: TGTGCCAGCAGCCGCACTGGGACCTTCTATGGCTACACCTTC. The full variable domain, with the rest looked up from reference TRBV7-8 and TRBJ1-2, is GAGVSQSPRYKVAKRGQDVALRCDPISGHVSLFWYQQALGQGPEFLTYFQNEAQLDKSGLPSDRFFAERPEGSVSTLKIQRTQQEDSAVYLCASSRTGTFYGYTFGSGTRLTVV.

The chain uses TRBV7-2 and TRBJ2-7; 11 bases are a match to TRBD1. From germline, CDR1 is SGHTA and CDR2 FQGNSA. The junction had 2 bases not matched to a gene; V was cut back by 0 bases and J by 1 base. The CDR3 runs to 16 residues. DNA of the CDR3: TGTGCCAGCAGCTTAGCGGGACAGGGGGTATCCTACGAGCAGTACTTC. This encodes CASSLAGQGVSYEQYF.

This clonotype was recorded a few times. The chain has TRBV5-6 and TRBJ2-6; the match to TRBD1 covers 8 bases. This CDR3 region has 17 residues. Germline assignment: CDR1 SGHDT and CDR2 YYEEEE. Germline trimming cut 2 bases from V and 4 bases from J; bases unmatched to any gene: 8. The CDR3 DNA sequence: TGTGCCAGCAGCTTCGGACAGGGTATATCCGGGGCCAACGTCCTGACTTTC. The encoded protein is CASSFGQGISGANVLTF.

The table lists this clonotype with a count of one. The V and J genes are TRBV19 and TRBJ2-7, with 10 bases matching TRBD1. The germline gives CDR1 LNHDA, CDR2 SQIVND (reference sequence). Trimming removed 10 bases from V and 6 bases from J; junction bases left unmatched: 12. The CDR3 contains 14 residues. The CDR3 is CATTPGQGQREQYF. CDR3 DNA sequence: TGTGCCACGACCCCGGGACAGGGGCAACGCGAGCAGTACTTC.